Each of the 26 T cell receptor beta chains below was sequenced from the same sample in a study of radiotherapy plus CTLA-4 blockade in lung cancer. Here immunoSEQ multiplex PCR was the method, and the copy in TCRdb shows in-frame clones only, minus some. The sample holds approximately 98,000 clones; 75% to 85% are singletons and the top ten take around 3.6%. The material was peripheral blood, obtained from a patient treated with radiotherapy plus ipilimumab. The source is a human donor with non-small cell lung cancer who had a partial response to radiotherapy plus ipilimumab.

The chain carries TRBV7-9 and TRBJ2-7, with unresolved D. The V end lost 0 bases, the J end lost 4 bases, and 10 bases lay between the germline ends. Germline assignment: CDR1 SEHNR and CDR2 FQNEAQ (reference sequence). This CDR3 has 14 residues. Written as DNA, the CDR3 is TGTGCCAGCAGCTTAGCAGGCGAGGATTACGAGCAGTACTTC. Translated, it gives CASSLAGEDYEQYF. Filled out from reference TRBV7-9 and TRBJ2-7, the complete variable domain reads DTGVSQNPRHKITKRGQNVTFRCDPISEHNRLYWYRQTLGQGPEFLTYFQNEAQLEKSRLLSDRFSAERPKGSFSTLEIQRTEQGDSAMYLCASSLAGEDYEQYFGPGTRLTVT.

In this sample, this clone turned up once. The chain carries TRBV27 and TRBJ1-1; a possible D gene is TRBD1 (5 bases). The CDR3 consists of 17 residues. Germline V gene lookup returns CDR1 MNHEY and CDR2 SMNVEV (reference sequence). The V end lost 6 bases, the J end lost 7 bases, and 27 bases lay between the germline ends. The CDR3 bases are TGTGCCAGCAGGATTCCGGGCTCCCCGACCCGGGACTATGAAGCTTTCTTT. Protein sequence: CASRIPGSPTRDYEAFF.

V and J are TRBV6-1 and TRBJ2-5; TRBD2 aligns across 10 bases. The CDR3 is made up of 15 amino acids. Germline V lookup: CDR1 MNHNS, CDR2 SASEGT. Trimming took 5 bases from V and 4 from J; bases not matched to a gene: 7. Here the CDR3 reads CASSFLAGERETQYF. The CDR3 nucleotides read TGTGCCAGCAGTTTCCTAGCGGGAGAGAGAGAGACCCAGTACTTC.

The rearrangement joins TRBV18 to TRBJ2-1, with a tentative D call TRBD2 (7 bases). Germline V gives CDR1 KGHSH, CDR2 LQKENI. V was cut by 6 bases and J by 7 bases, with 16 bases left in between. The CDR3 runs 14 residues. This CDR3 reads CASSQGGGINEQFF. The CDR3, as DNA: TGTGCCAGCTCCCAAGGGGGAGGGATAAATGAGCAGTTCTTC.

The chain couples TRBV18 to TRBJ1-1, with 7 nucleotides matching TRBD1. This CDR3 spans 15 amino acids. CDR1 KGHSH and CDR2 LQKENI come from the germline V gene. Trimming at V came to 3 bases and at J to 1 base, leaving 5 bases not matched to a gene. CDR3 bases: TGTGCCAGCTCACCCGGACAGGCGGAGAACACTGAAGCTTTCTTT. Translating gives CASSPGQAENTEAFF.

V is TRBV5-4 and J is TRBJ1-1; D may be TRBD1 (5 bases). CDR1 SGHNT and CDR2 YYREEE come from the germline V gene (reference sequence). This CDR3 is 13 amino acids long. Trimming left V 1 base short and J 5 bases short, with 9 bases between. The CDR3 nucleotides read TGTGCCAGCAGCTTGAGGGGTATTACTGAAGCTTTCTTT. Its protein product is CASSLRGITEAFF.

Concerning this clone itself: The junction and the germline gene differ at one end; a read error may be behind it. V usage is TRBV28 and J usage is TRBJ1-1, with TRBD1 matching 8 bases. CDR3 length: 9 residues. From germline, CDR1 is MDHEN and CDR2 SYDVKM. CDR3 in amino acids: CASGQGRAF. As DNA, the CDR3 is TGTGCCAGCGGACAGGGACGGGCCTTT.

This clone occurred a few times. The CDR3 loop reads CAWSWGGEQYF. The CDR3 DNA reads as TGTGCCTGGAGTTGGGGGGGAGAGCAGTACTTC. V gene TRBV30 combines with J gene TRBJ2-7; 7 nucleotides match TRBD2. The CDR3 is 11 residues long. Germline assignment: CDR1 GTSNPN and CDR2 SVGIG (reference sequence). V lost 2 bases, J lost 7 bases, and 2 bases stayed unmatched.

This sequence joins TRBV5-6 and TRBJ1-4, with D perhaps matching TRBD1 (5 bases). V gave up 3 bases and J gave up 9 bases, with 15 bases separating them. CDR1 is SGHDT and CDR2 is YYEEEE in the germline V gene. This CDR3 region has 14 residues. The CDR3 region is CASSSRAVPQKLFF. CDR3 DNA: TGTGCCAGCAGCTCCAGGGCCGTACCCCAAAAACTGTTTTTT.

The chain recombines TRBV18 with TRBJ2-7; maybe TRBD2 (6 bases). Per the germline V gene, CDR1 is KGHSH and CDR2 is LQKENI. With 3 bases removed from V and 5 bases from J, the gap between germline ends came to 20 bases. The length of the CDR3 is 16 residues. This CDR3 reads CASSPRGIGKGHEQYF. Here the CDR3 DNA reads TGTGCCAGCTCACCGCGGGGCATAGGGAAAGGCCACGAGCAGTACTTC.

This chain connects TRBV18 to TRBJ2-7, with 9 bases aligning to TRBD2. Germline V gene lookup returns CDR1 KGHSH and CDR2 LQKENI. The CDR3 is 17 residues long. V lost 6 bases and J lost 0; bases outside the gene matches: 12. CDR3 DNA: TGTGCCAGCTCGCAAATTCACGGCGGGGGGGGCTCCTACGAGCAGTACTTC. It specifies CASSQIHGGGGSYEQYF.

CDR3 sequence: CASSFNPQQGANYGYTF. CDR3 in DNA: TGTGCCAGCAGCTTTAACCCCCAACAGGGCGCTAACTATGGCTACACCTTC. The V gene is TRBV5-4, the J gene TRBJ1-2, with D perhaps matching TRBD1 (6 bases). V dropped 2 bases and J dropped 0 bases, with 17 bases sitting between them. CDR1 and CDR2 (germline): SGHNT, YYREEE (reference sequence). This CDR3 region has 17 residues. Using reference TRBV5-4 and TRBJ1-2 for the parts outside the CDR3, the full variable domain is ETGVTQSPTHLIKTRGQQVTLRCSSQSGHNTVSWYQQALGQGPQFIFQYYREEENGRGNFPPRFSGLQFPNYSSELNVNALELDDSALYLCASSFNPQQGANYGYTFGSGTRLTVV.

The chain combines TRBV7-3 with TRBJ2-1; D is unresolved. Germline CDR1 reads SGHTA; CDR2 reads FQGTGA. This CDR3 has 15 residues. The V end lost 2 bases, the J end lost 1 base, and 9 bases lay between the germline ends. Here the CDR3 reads CASSLSSTSYNEQFF. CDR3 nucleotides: TGTGCCAGCAGCTTATCTAGTACATCCTACAATGAGCAGTTCTTC. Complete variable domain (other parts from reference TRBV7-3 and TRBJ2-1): GAGVSQTPSNKVTEKGKYVELRCDPISGHTALYWYRQSLGQGPEFLIYFQGTGAADDSGLPNDRFFAVRPEGSVSTLKIQRTERGDSAVYLCASSLSSTSYNEQFFGPGTRLTVL.

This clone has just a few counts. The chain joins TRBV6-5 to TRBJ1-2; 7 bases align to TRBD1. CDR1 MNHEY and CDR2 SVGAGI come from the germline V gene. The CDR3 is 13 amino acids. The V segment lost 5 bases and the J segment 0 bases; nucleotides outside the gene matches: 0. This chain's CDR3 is CASSGTANYGYTF. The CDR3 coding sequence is TGTGCCAGCAGTGGGACAGCTAACTATGGCTACACCTTC.

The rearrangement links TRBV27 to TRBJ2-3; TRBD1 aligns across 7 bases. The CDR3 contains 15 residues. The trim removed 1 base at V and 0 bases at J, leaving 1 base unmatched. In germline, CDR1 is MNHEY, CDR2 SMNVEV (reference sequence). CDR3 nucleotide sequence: TGTGCCAGCAGTTTATGGGACAGAAGCACAGATACGCAGTATTTT. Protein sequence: CASSLWDRSTDTQYF.

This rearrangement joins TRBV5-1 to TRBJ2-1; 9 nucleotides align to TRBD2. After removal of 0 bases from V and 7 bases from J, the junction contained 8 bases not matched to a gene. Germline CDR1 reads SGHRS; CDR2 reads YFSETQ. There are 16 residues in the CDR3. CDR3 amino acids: CASSLGGRASRNEQFF. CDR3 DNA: TGCGCCAGCAGCTTGGGCGGGAGGGCATCGCGGAATGAGCAGTTCTTC.

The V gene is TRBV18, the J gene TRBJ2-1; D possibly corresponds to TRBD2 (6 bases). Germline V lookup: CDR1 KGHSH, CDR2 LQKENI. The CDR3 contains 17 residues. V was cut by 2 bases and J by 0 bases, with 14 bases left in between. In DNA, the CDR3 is TGTGCCAGCTCACCATTCAAAGCGGGCAGCTCCTACAATGAGCAGTTCTTC. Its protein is CASSPFKAGSSYNEQFF.

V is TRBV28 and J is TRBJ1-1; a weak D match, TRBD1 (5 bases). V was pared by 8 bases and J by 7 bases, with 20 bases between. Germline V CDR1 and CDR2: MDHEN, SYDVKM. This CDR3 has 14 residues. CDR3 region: CASGAGGSGSEAFF. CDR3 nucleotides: TGTGCCAGCGGGGCCGGAGGGTCGGGTAGTGAAGCTTTCTTT.

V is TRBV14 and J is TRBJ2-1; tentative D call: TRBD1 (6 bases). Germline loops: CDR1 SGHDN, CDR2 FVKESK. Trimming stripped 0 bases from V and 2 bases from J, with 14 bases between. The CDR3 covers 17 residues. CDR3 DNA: TGTGCCAGCAGCCAAGACTGGGGGCGCGAACCCTACAATGAGCAGTTCTTC. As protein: CASSQDWGREPYNEQFF.

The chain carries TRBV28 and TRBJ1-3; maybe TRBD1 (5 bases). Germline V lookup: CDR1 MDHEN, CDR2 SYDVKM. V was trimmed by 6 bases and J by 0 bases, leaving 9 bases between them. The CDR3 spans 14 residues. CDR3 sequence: CASSDSYSGNTIYF. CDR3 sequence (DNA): TGTGCCAGCAGCGACAGTTACTCTGGAAACACCATATATTTT.

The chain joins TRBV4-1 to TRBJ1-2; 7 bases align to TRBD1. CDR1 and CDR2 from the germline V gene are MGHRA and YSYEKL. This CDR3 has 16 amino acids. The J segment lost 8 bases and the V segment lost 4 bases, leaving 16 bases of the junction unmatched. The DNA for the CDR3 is TGCGCCAGCAGCCCTTTCGGACAGGCGGCTGTTGGGGGCTACACCTTC. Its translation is CASSPFGQAAVGGYTF.

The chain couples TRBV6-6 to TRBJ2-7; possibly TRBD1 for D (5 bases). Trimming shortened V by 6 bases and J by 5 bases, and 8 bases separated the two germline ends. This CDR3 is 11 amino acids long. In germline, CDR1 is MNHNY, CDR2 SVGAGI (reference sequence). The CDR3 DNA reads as TGTGCCAGCAGAAGGGGTAACGAGCAGTACTTC. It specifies CASRRGNEQYF.

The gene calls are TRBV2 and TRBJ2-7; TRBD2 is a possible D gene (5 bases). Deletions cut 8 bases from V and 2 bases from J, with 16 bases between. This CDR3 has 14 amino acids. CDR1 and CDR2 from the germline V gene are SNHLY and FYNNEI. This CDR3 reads CASRLGALAYEQYF. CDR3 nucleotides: TGTGCCAGCCGGCTGGGAGCGCTCGCCTACGAGCAGTACTTC.

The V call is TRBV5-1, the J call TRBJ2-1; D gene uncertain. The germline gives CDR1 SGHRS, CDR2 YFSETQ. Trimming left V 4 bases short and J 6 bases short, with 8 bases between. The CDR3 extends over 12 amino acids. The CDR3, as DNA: TGCGCCAGCAGCCTCTCTATCAATGAGCAGTTCTTC. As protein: CASSLSINEQFF.

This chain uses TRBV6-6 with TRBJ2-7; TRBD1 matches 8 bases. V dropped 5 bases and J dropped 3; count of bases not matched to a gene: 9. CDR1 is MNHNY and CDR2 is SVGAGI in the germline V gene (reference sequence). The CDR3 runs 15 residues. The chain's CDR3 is CASSGSLGQGYEQYF. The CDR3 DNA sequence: TGTGCCAGCAGTGGCAGCCTAGGACAGGGCTACGAGCAGTACTTC.

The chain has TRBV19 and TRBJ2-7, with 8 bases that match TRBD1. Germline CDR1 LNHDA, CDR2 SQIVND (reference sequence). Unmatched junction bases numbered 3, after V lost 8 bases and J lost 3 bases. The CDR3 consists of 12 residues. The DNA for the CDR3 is TGTGCCAGTCTGACAGGGGACTACGAGCAGTACTTC. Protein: CASLTGDYEQYF.